Listed below are T cell receptor beta chains from one sample, sequenced in a study of early T cells in non-severe SARS-CoV-2 infection. TCRdb processed the 5' RACE reads anew with MiXCR; each CDR3 protein has one entry. The top ten hold 6% of the sample, which has 40,000 to 60,000 distinct CDR3 sequences, less than 4.5% seen once. Sequenced: whole blood. The source of these receptors is an adult who was a healthcare worker with PCR-confirmed SARS-CoV-2 infection or an uninfected control (not recorded which). Both conserved end residues are part of each CDR3. The order of the fields is V gene, clone size, J gene, D gene, CDR3 DNA, CDR3 protein. D genes are given only for firm matches. Some rows mark clone size as missing; the rest say once, few, many or name a class of expanded clone.

v_call: TRBV20-1
clone_size: few
j_call: TRBJ2-3
d_call: TRBD2
cdr3_nt: TGCAGTGCTAGCGGGGGGGGATTTACAGATACGCAGTATTTT
cdr3_aa: CSASGGGFTDTQYF

v_call: TRBV7-8
clone_size: many
j_call: TRBJ2-3
d_call: NA
cdr3_nt: TGTGCCAGCAGCAGCGGAGCGAGCACAGATACGCAGTATTTT
cdr3_aa: CASSSGASTDTQYF

v_call: TRBV21-1
clone_size: many
j_call: TRBJ1-1
d_call: NA
cdr3_nt: TGTGCCAGCAGCGCCCAGACAGGGGGCGAAACTGAAGCTTTCTTT
cdr3_aa: CASSAQTGGETEAFF

v_call: TRBV6-1
clone_size: many
j_call: TRBJ2-1
d_call: TRBD2
cdr3_nt: TGTGCCAGCAGTGAAGGCGTCGGCCGCGGGGGGAACGAGCAGTTCTTC
cdr3_aa: CASSEGVGRGGNEQFF

v_call: TRBV6-1
clone_size: few
j_call: TRBJ2-3
d_call: NA
cdr3_nt: TGTGCCAGCATTCCTAGGGGGGGACAGTACACAGATACGCAGTATTTT
cdr3_aa: CASIPRGGQYTDTQYF

v_call: TRBV12-3/TRBV12-4
clone_size: few
j_call: TRBJ1-2
d_call: NA
cdr3_nt: TGTGCCAGCAGTTTACTTTCATCCAGGGTCCAAACCCTCTATGGCTACACCTTC
cdr3_aa: CASSLLSSRVQTLYGYTF

v_call: TRBV7-3
clone_size: few
j_call: TRBJ2-1
d_call: TRBD2
cdr3_nt: TGTGCCAGCAGTCGTAGCGGGAGTAGGTACAATGAGCAGTTCTTC
cdr3_aa: CASSRSGSRYNEQFF

v_call: TRBV29-1
clone_size: NA
j_call: TRBJ2-7
d_call: NA
cdr3_nt: TGCAGCGTTTTTATCGGGACATCCGCCTACGAGCAGTACTTC
cdr3_aa: CSVFIGTSAYEQYF

v_call: TRBV14
clone_size: many
j_call: TRBJ1-5
d_call: NA
cdr3_nt: TGTGCCAGCAGCCAAGAGCTTGATCAGCCCCAGCATTTT
cdr3_aa: CASSQELDQPQHF

v_call: TRBV6-5
clone_size: NA
j_call: TRBJ1-1
d_call: NA
cdr3_nt: TGTGCCAGCAGTTGGACGGGCACTGAAGCTTTCTTT
cdr3_aa: CASSWTGTEAFF

v_call: TRBV7-3
clone_size: NA
j_call: TRBJ2-5
d_call: NA
cdr3_nt: TGTGCCAGCAGCTTTAATAGCGTTTCAGAGACCCAGTACTTC
cdr3_aa: CASSFNSVSETQYF

v_call: TRBV7-9
clone_size: many
j_call: TRBJ2-6
d_call: NA
cdr3_nt: TGTGCCAGCAGCAGGTGGGACACTGGGGCCAACGTCCTGACTTTC
cdr3_aa: CASSRWDTGANVLTF

v_call: TRBV10-3
clone_size: NA
j_call: TRBJ2-2
d_call: NA
cdr3_nt: TGTGCCATCAGTACCTCGACAGGGAACACCGGGGAGCTGTTTTTT
cdr3_aa: CAISTSTGNTGELFF

v_call: TRBV12-3/TRBV12-4
clone_size: many
j_call: TRBJ1-6
d_call: TRBD1
cdr3_nt: TGTGCCAGCAGTTCAGGACAGGGTTATTCACCCCTCCACTTT
cdr3_aa: CASSSGQGYSPLHF

v_call: TRBV11-2
clone_size: NA
j_call: TRBJ2-1
d_call: NA
cdr3_nt: TGTGCCAGCAGCTTAGCAGGCGGGACAAACACCAATGAGCAGTTCTTC
cdr3_aa: CASSLAGGTNTNEQFF

v_call: TRBV4-1
clone_size: many
j_call: TRBJ2-3
d_call: TRBD1
cdr3_nt: TGCGCCAGCAGCCAAGATCGGGGACAGTCGGTAGATACGCAGTATTTT
cdr3_aa: CASSQDRGQSVDTQYF

v_call: TRBV19
clone_size: many
j_call: TRBJ1-5
d_call: TRBD1
cdr3_nt: TGTGCCAGTAGTACGCCGACAGGGCTAAGGCCCCAGCATTTT
cdr3_aa: CASSTPTGLRPQHF

v_call: TRBV23-1
clone_size: many
j_call: TRBJ1-4
d_call: NA
cdr3_nt: TGCGCCAGCAGTCTTTCGGGAGTTAATGAAAAACTGTTTTTT
cdr3_aa: CASSLSGVNEKLFF

v_call: TRBV3-1
clone_size: NA
j_call: TRBJ1-1
d_call: TRBD1
cdr3_nt: TGTGCCAGCAGCCAAGGGACAGGAGTTGCTTTCTTT
cdr3_aa: CASSQGTGVAFF

v_call: TRBV4-2
clone_size: many
j_call: TRBJ1-3
d_call: TRBD1
cdr3_nt: TGTGCCAGCAGCCAAGATGACAGGGGGTCTGGAAACACCATATATTTT
cdr3_aa: CASSQDDRGSGNTIYF

v_call: TRBV7-8
clone_size: NA
j_call: TRBJ1-1
d_call: TRBD1
cdr3_nt: TGTGCCAGCAGCGCACTCAGGGGGCGGGAGACTGAAGCTTTCTTT
cdr3_aa: CASSALRGRETEAFF

v_call: TRBV10-3
clone_size: many
j_call: TRBJ2-3
d_call: NA
cdr3_nt: TGTGCCATCAGGGGGGACTCCCCAGATACGCAGTATTTT
cdr3_aa: CAIRGDSPDTQYF

v_call: TRBV29-1
clone_size: many
j_call: TRBJ2-1
d_call: TRBD2
cdr3_nt: TGCAGCGCCATGGGACTAGCGGGGGGTTCCTACAATGAGCAGTTCTTC
cdr3_aa: CSAMGLAGGSYNEQFF

v_call: TRBV6-1
clone_size: few
j_call: TRBJ2-4
d_call: NA
cdr3_nt: TGTGCCAGCAGTGAATCCCCCAGCGGAGCCCAGTACTTC
cdr3_aa: CASSESPSGAQYF

v_call: TRBV20-1
clone_size: many
j_call: TRBJ2-3
d_call: TRBD2
cdr3_nt: TGCAGTGCCAGAGCCGGGACTACTAGCACAGATACGCAGTATTTT
cdr3_aa: CSARAGTTSTDTQYF

v_call: TRBV18
clone_size: few
j_call: TRBJ2-7
d_call: TRBD2
cdr3_nt: TGTGCCAGCTCACCATACAGCCCGGCCGCTAGCGGGAGGGTCTCCTACGAGCAGTACTTC
cdr3_aa: CASSPYSPAASGRVSYEQYF

v_call: TRBV18
clone_size: many
j_call: TRBJ2-2
d_call: NA
cdr3_nt: TGTGCCAGCACGAGACAGGGAGGCACCGGGGAGCTGTTTTTT
cdr3_aa: CASTRQGGTGELFF

v_call: TRBV4-1
clone_size: many
j_call: TRBJ2-7
d_call: TRBD1
cdr3_nt: TGCGCCAGCAGCCCGTTACAGGGGCGGGAGCAGTACTTC
cdr3_aa: CASSPLQGREQYF

v_call: TRBV7-9
clone_size: many
j_call: TRBJ2-2
d_call: NA
cdr3_nt: TGTGCCAGGTCAACACAGGGGAACACCGGGGAGCTGTTTTTT
cdr3_aa: CARSTQGNTGELFF

v_call: TRBV20-1
clone_size: many
j_call: TRBJ1-1
d_call: NA
cdr3_nt: TGCAGTGGCACACACGGCACTGAAGCTTTCTTT
cdr3_aa: CSGTHGTEAFF

v_call: TRBV20-1
clone_size: few
j_call: TRBJ1-2
d_call: NA
cdr3_nt: TGCAGTGCTCCCCAACGACTTAACTATGGCTACACCTTC
cdr3_aa: CSAPQRLNYGYTF

v_call: TRBV12-3/TRBV12-4
clone_size: many
j_call: TRBJ2-3
d_call: TRBD2
cdr3_nt: TGTGCCAGCAGTCTTAGCGGGCCACAGGTTACGCAGTATTTT
cdr3_aa: CASSLSGPQVTQYF

v_call: TRBV27
clone_size: many
j_call: TRBJ1-2
d_call: TRBD1
cdr3_nt: TGTGCCAGCGGTCGACAGGGGCCTAACTATGGCTACACCTTC
cdr3_aa: CASGRQGPNYGYTF

v_call: TRBV3-1
clone_size: many
j_call: TRBJ2-1
d_call: TRBD2
cdr3_nt: TGTGCCAGCAGCCGGAGGAACGGGGGGATGTTTGAGCAGTTCTTC
cdr3_aa: CASSRRNGGMFEQFF

v_call: TRBV10-2
clone_size: few
j_call: TRBJ1-5
d_call: TRBD1
cdr3_nt: TGCGCCAGCAGTGAGTTAATAGGACAGGGCAGACAGCCCCAGCATTTT
cdr3_aa: CASSELIGQGRQPQHF

v_call: TRBV6-6
clone_size: NA
j_call: TRBJ2-2
d_call: TRBD2
cdr3_nt: TGTGCCAGCAGTTACTCCGGGACGGGAGGAGACACCGGGGAGCTGTTTTTT
cdr3_aa: CASSYSGTGGDTGELFF

v_call: TRBV7-3
clone_size: many
j_call: TRBJ2-4
d_call: NA
cdr3_nt: TGTGCCAGCAGCCCAAAGGGGGGGCTGGAGGACATTCAGTACTTC
cdr3_aa: CASSPKGGLEDIQYF

v_call: TRBV3-1
clone_size: few
j_call: TRBJ2-3
d_call: TRBD1
cdr3_nt: TGTGCCAGCAGCCCACAGGGGACGCGAAATACGCAGTATTTT
cdr3_aa: CASSPQGTRNTQYF

v_call: TRBV11-3
clone_size: many
j_call: TRBJ2-5
d_call: TRBD1
cdr3_nt: TGTGCCAGCAGCTTCGGACAGGAACAAGAGACCCAGTACTTC
cdr3_aa: CASSFGQEQETQYF